The 24 T cell receptor beta chains in this list originate from one sample, sequenced in a study of CD8 T cells in ankylosing spondylitis. General study findings and limits: It appeared that ankylosing spondylitis blood was characterized by a TCR beta motif of under ten highly homologous variants.

TCRdb reprocessed the 5' RACE reads with MiXCR, giving one entry per CDR3 protein. The sample consists of around 770,000 distinct CDR3 sequences, around 20% of them appearing once. Antigens of these TCRs are unknown. Sequencing was performed on blood, either unsorted or a sorted T cell fraction (not recorded which). The receptors come from a male donor with ankylosing spondylitis.

This clonotype was picked up a small number of times. The chain joins TRBV7-2 to TRBJ1-5; a weak D match, TRBD1 (6 bases). CDR1 and CDR2 (germline): SGHTA, FQGNSA. Trimming took off 2 bases at V and 4 bases at J, with 12 bases between the two ends. The CDR3 is 15 amino acids. CDR3 region: CASSLTAGVNQPQHF. The CDR3 bases are TGTGCCAGCAGCTTAACGGCAGGGGTAAATCAGCCCCAGCATTTT.

The chain recombines TRBV12-3 or TRBV12-4 with TRBJ1-6, with no clear D. Trimming cost V 3 bases and J 13 bases, with 10 bases left between them. CDR3 length: 12 residues. Written as DNA, the CDR3 is TGTGCCAGCAGTTTCGGAGGGCTCCCCCTCCACTTT. It yields the protein CASSFGGLPLHF.

This clonotype occurred a few times. The CDR3 region is CASSPTGGKSGTEAFF. CDR3 bases: TGTGCCAGCAGTCCGACAGGGGGCAAGTCGGGCACTGAAGCTTTCTTT. J is TRBJ1-1 and V is TRBV12-3 or TRBV12-4; 10 bases are a match to TRBD1. The CDR3 totals 16 residues. Trimming took 5 bases from V and 4 from J; bases not matched to a gene: 10.

This clonotype was counted between two and nine times. This chain uses TRBV21-1 with TRBJ2-4. TRBV21-1 is listed as a pseudogene. The CDR3 contains 12 residues. The CDR3 sequence is CASPESKNIQYF. DNA of the CDR3: TGTGCCAGCCCAGAAAGCAAAAACATTCAGTACTTC.

The V call is TRBV7-2, the J call TRBJ2-1; 13 bases fit TRBD2. Germline values: CDR1 SGHTA, CDR2 FQGNSA. There are 16 residues in the CDR3. With V trimmed by 5 bases and J by 8 bases, 9 bases remained unmatched. Here the CDR3 reads CASSPRLAGGGDEQFF. The CDR3 DNA follows: TGTGCCAGCAGCCCCCGACTAGCGGGAGGAGGGGATGAGCAGTTCTTC.

The J gene is TRBJ2-7, the V gene TRBV6-2 or TRBV6-3, with D hard to call. Per germline, CDR1 MNHEY and CDR2 SVGEGT. This CDR3 has 16 amino acids. Trimming stripped 6 bases from V and 2 bases from J, with 20 bases between. The CDR3 sequence is CASSGSFTLGAYEQYF. The CDR3 nucleotides read TGTGCCAGCAGCGGATCTTTTACTCTTGGAGCCTACGAGCAGTACTTC.

This clonotype was seen a single time. Here the CDR3 DNA reads TGCGCCAGCAGCTCGTTTAACAGGGATACTGAAGCTTTCTTT. It yields the protein CASSSFNRDTEAFF. The V gene is TRBV5-1, the J gene TRBJ1-1; D is possibly TRBD1 (6 bases). V lost 3 bases and J 5 bases, leaving 14 bases between the germline ends. Germline values: CDR1 SGHRS, CDR2 YFSETQ. CDR3 length: 14 residues.

This clonotype has a count of ten or more. This sequence joins TRBV20-1 and TRBJ2-7; tentative D call: TRBD1 (6 bases). Germline CDR1 DFQATT, CDR2 SNEGSKA (reference sequence). This CDR3 is built from 14 residues. Trimming stripped 2 bases from V and 3 bases from J, with 14 bases between. CDR3 coding DNA: TGCAGTGCTAGACCGGACAGACCGAACTACGAGCAGTACTTC. Residues: CSARPDRPNYEQYF.

This clonotype was recorded once. Relative to the germline gene, one junction end is altered; a read error may explain this. The chain combines TRBV4-1 with TRBJ2-7; tentative D call: TRBD2 (6 bases). The CDR3 length is 15 residues. Looked up from germline, CDR1 is MGHRA and CDR2 is YSYEKL. In nucleotides, the CDR3 is TGCGCCTGCAGCCAACCGGGACTCGGGGACTACGAGCAGTACTTC. Encoded protein: CACSQPGLGDYEQYF.

This clonotype was seen more than once but under ten times. The V and J genes are TRBV27 and TRBJ2-2; a weak D match, TRBD2 (6 bases). V shed 4 bases and J shed 0 bases, with 9 bases lying between them. The CDR3 spans 15 residues. Germline assignment: CDR1 MNHEY and CDR2 SMNVEV (reference sequence). The CDR3 reads CASSSGVPNTGELFF. The CDR3 DNA is TGTGCCAGCAGTTCGGGGGTCCCGAACACCGGGGAGCTGTTTTTT.

The chain links TRBV21-1 to TRBJ1-2; TRBD1 is the table's D call, not checked against the DNA. TRBV21-1 is tagged as a pseudogene. The length of the CDR3 is 15 residues. The CDR3 coding sequence is TGTGCCAGCAGACACGGGAATACAGGGTTCTATGGCTACACCTTC. Translation: CASRHGNTGFYGYTF.

The V gene is TRBV7-2, the J gene TRBJ2-5, with D perhaps matching TRBD2 (7 bases). Germline CDR1 and CDR2: SGHTA and FQGNSA. The CDR3 has 15 residues. Deletions cut 4 bases from V and 3 bases from J, with 15 bases between. The CDR3 reads CASSSLGGGKETQYF. The CDR3 DNA follows: TGTGCCAGCAGCTCATTAGGGGGGGGGAAAGAGACCCAGTACTTC.

This clonotype was recorded many times. The chain couples TRBV20-1 to TRBJ1-4; possibly TRBD1 for D (5 bases). The V gene's germline CDR1 is DFQATT and CDR2 SNEGSKA (reference sequence). The V and J ends lost 3 bases and 6 bases respectively, with 14 bases between them. The CDR3 consists of 14 residues. CDR3 amino acids: CSARPGGEDEKLFF. The CDR3 nucleotides read TGCAGTGCTAGGCCCGGGGGGGAGGATGAAAAACTGTTTTTT.

This clonotype was counted only a few times. The chain couples TRBV20-1 to TRBJ1-4, with TRBD1 as a possible D gene (5 bases). The V end was cut by 3 bases, the J end by 5 bases, with 13 bases between. Germline-derived CDR1 and CDR2 are DFQATT and SNEGSKA (reference sequence). The CDR3 is made up of 14 amino acids. CDR3 nucleotides: TGCAGTGCTAGGCCCAGGGCGACGAATGAAAAACTGTTTTTT. It specifies CSARPRATNEKLFF.

The sample holds a few counts of this clonotype. The J gene is TRBJ2-7, the V gene TRBV27, with TRBD1 as a possible D gene (6 bases). This CDR3 region has 13 residues. Looked up from germline, CDR1 is MNHEY and CDR2 is SMNVEV (reference sequence). V lost 5 bases to trimming and J lost 6 bases, with 14 bases between them. CDR3 in amino acids: CASSARQVSEQYF. The CDR3, as DNA: TGTGCCAGCAGTGCGAGACAGGTTAGCGAGCAGTACTTC.

This chain connects TRBV24-1 to TRBJ2-1; a weak D match, TRBD2 (5 bases). With 0 bases removed from V and 6 bases from J, the gap between germline ends came to 14 bases. Germline loops: CDR1 KGHDR, CDR2 SFDVKD. This CDR3 contains 16 residues. The CDR3 loop reads CATSDLDHPGGNEQFF. CDR3 bases: TGTGCCACCAGTGATTTGGACCACCCAGGAGGCAATGAGCAGTTCTTC.

CDR3 nucleotide sequence: TGTGCCAGCAGCGCCGAGGGTGGGCTCTACAATGAGCAGTTCTTC. The encoded protein is CASSAEGGLYNEQFF. The chain employs TRBV7-3 and TRBJ2-1, with D perhaps matching TRBD2 (5 bases). The CDR3 spans 15 residues. V shed 5 bases and J shed 3 bases, with 14 bases lying between them. Germline V lookup: CDR1 SGHTA, CDR2 FQGTGA.

This chain links TRBV12-2 with TRBJ2-3; TRBD1 is taken as the D call from the table, unchecked against the DNA. TRBV12-2 is shown as a pseudogene. The CDR3 consists of 18 residues. The CDR3 DNA reads TGTGCAAGTCGCTTAAACCTGCCGGACAGGGGGCTAATGGATACGCAGTATTTT. It translates to CASRLNLPDRGLMDTQYF.

This clonotype was detected once. V usage is TRBV28 and J usage is TRBJ2-7; 10 bases agree with TRBD1. V was clipped by 7 bases and J by 3 bases; unmatched bases: 9. The germline V gene encodes CDR1 MDHEN and CDR2 SYDVKM. CDR3 length equals 15 residues. The CDR3 reads CASTTLGTGVYEQYF. The CDR3 DNA follows: TGTGCCAGCACCACCTTGGGGACAGGGGTCTACGAGCAGTACTTC. Using reference TRBV28 and TRBJ2-7 for the parts outside the CDR3, the full variable domain is DVKVTQSSRYLVKRTGEKVFLECVQDMDHENMFWYRQDPGLGLRLIYFSYDVKMKEKGDIPEGYSVSREKKERFSLILESASTNQTSMYLCASTTLGTGVYEQYFGPGTRLTVT.

The chain links TRBV12-3 or TRBV12-4 to TRBJ1-5; 9 bases align to TRBD1. The trim removed 6 bases at V and 7 bases at J, leaving 7 bases unmatched. This CDR3 spans 14 amino acids. The CDR3 loop reads CASRQTGGNQPQHF. As DNA, the CDR3 is TGTGCCAGCAGACAGACAGGGGGAAACCAGCCCCAGCATTTT.

The J gene is TRBJ2-2, the V gene TRBV10-3, with 7 bases identical to TRBD2. This CDR3 is built from 13 residues. Germline V lookup: CDR1 ENHRY, CDR2 SYGVKD. V lost 8 bases and J lost 5; bases outside the gene matches: 5. The CDR3 region is CAIAGVGTGELFF. The CDR3 region has the DNA TGTGCCATCGCGGGAGTGGGGACCGGGGAGCTGTTTTTT.

The gene calls are TRBV6-5 and TRBJ2-7, with 10 bases fitting TRBD1. V was pared by 0 bases and J by 5 bases, with 1 base of the junction left unmatched. Germline lookup yields CDR1 MNHEY and CDR2 SVGAGI. This CDR3 has 14 residues. The CDR3 loop reads CASSYSGTGDEQYF. CDR3 coding DNA: TGTGCCAGCAGTTACTCGGGGACAGGGGACGAGCAGTACTTC.

This clonotype was observed a few times. This chain connects TRBV12-3 or TRBV12-4 to TRBJ1-1; 7 bases are a match to TRBD1. The ends lost 5 bases at V and 4 bases at J; junction bases unmatched: 7. CDR3 length: 14 amino acids. Here the CDR3 DNA reads TGTGCCAGCAGTCTTCAACAGGGGTCCACTGAAGCTTTCTTT. Amino acid sequence: CASSLQQGSTEAFF.

This clonotype was counted between two and nine times. The rearrangement uses TRBV7-2 and TRBJ1-2; D remains ambiguous. The CDR3 loop spans 14 amino acids. V lost 2 bases and J 1 base, leaving 8 bases between the germline ends. Germline CDR1 SGHTA, CDR2 FQGNSA. CDR3 nucleotides: TGTGCCAGCAGCTTATCCCGAAGTAACTATGGCTACACCTTC. It codes for CASSLSRSNYGYTF.